One TCR beta chain is described in this entry. Its recognized antigen is unknown. No base-level quality is on record; no much larger clone is a single base apart. TCRbeta CDR3 sequencing was performed on sorted unstimulated T cells and on proliferating T cells recovered from mixed lymphocyte reactions. Fresh whole blood from ten HLA-typed healthy donors was used as the source from which PBMCs were isolated. Unstimulated CD4+ regulatory T cells were FACS-sorted to map the origin of alloreactive clones. The source of the sample is a study of siplizumab effects on memory and regulatory T cells (dated by TCRdb to about 2019). Broadly, across the study: The effect of the anti-CD2 antibody siplizumab on alloreactive T-cell subsets was examined in allogeneic mixed lymphocyte reactions constructed from human PBMCs. Points the paper makes about the study in general: A naive or memory phenotype could not be assigned to roughly 75-96% of proliferating CD4+ or CD8+ clones. No functional confirmation was obtained for the suppressive function of proliferating Tregs from siplizumab cultures. Unstimulated naive T cells appeared to be more diverse than memory T cells, and naive cells seemed to make a substantial contribution to the alloresponse. Sequences below about 10^-5 frequency were poorly captured, so only a minor fraction of alloreactive clones could be mapped to unstimulated subsets. Among mappable alloreactive CD4+ clones, an average Treg-derived fraction of approximately 73% was observed with siplizumab, compared with approximately 25% in control reactions. Siplizumab significantly reduced the cumulative frequency of alloreactive sequences traceable to unstimulated CD4+ memory T cells.

Via the germline V gene, CDR1 is MNHEY and CDR2 SVGAGI. V loses 2 bases, J loses 0 bases, and the germline ends lie 10 bases apart. The CDR3 has 15 amino acids, counting the end cysteine and phenylalanine. Only CDR3 DNA remains: 45 bases, in frame from the first base. Library preparation used the immunoSEQ multiplex PCR assay. Roughly 10^5 TCR templates per sample were assayed on the deep sequencing platform. Genomic DNA extracted from sorted T cells was used for TCRbeta CDR3 sequencing. The original methods were these. The R programming language was used for clonal analysis of TCRbeta CDR3 data. Alloreactive CD4+ and CD8+ clones were identified by comparing unstimulated samples to CFSE-low samples taken after the reaction. Regulatory or non-regulatory origin was assigned to alloreactive CD4+ clones by matching of sequences to sorted unstimulated Treg and non-Treg repertoires. Drawn from immuneACCESS, this table holds only the in-frame rearrangements with V and J called that TCRdb kept. Clones are partly lost; checked studies trace under half to an unresolved V gene and leave the rest unexplained. Clonal size and the V and J genes are those of that table, whereas D and trimming came from the DNA. This sample gives approximately 110,000 clones in total; around 90% of them show up just once. Under 0.75% of the sample is in the top ten clones.

This receptor chain uses TRBV6-5 and TRBJ1-1; perhaps TRBD1 is the D gene, with 5 bases matching. The receptor was derived from a human donor in good health. Material for sequencing was Tregs sorted from blood. In nucleotides, the sequence is TGTGCCAGCAGTTACCGGGGACTCATGAACACTGAAGCTTTCTTT. Translated, it reads CASSYRGLMNTEAFF.